One and the same sample provided the 4 T cell receptor beta chains below, sequenced in a study of blood T cell repertoires in COVID-19 (dated by TCRdb to the early 2020s). The protocol used for the library was the immunoSEQ multiplex PCR assay. TCRdb holds this immuneACCESS table with in-frame rearrangements only. Some clones are missing; in checked studies, unresolved V genes explain under half, and the rest has no known cause. For this sample the table gives 150,000 to 200,000 clones, of which about 86% were detected only once. Over 7.5% of the sample rests with the top ten. The source material was peripheral blood. These receptors came from a man aged 45 to 65 with active or convalescent COVID-19.

A few counts support this clone. V usage is TRBV5-6 and J usage is TRBJ2-7; D may be TRBD2 (5 bases). CDR1 and CDR2 from the germline V gene are SGHDT and YYEEEE. The V end was cut by 4 bases, the J end by 1 base, with 9 bases between. The CDR3 consists of 13 residues. This CDR3 reads CASSRGWSYEQYF. CDR3 nucleotide sequence: TGTGCCAGCAGCCGAGGGTGGTCCTACGAGCAGTACTTC.

The chain combines TRBV5-1 with TRBJ2-3; D gene uncertain. Per germline, CDR1 SGHRS and CDR2 YFSETQ. The CDR3 is made up of 15 amino acids. V lost 4 bases to trimming and J lost 0 bases, with 12 bases between them. The CDR3 loop reads CASSPVEPSTDTQYF. CDR3 nucleotides: TGCGCCAGCAGCCCGGTGGAGCCTAGCACAGATACGCAGTATTTT.

The genes are TRBV19 and TRBJ1-1, with 9 bases that match TRBD1. The CDR3 length is 17 residues. CDR1 LNHDA and CDR2 SQIVND come from the germline V gene (reference sequence). V was pared by 2 bases and J by 4 bases, with 11 bases of the junction left unmatched. DNA for the CDR3: TGTGCCAGTAGTATAACCGGGACAGGGTCCAGGTCCACTGAAGCTTTCTTT. Translated: CASSITGTGSRSTEAFF.

This clone was seen only once. The V call is TRBV7-2, the J call TRBJ1-3; TRBD1 is a possible D gene (5 bases). Between the trimmed V and J ends, which lost 6 bases and 0 bases, there was a span of 18 bases. The CDR3 is 17 amino acids. The germline V gene encodes CDR1 SGHTA and CDR2 FQGNSA. CDR3: CASSSGLGVFSGNTIYF. As DNA, the CDR3 is TGTGCCAGCAGTTCTGGTCTAGGGGTTTTCTCTGGAAACACCATATATTTT. The complete variable domain, with remaining parts taken from reference TRBV7-2 and TRBJ1-3, reads GAGVSQSPSNKVTEKGKDVELRCDPISGHTALYWYRQSLGQGLEFLIYFQGNSAPDKSGLPSDRFSAERTGGSVSTLTIQRTQQEDSAVYLCASSSGLGVFSGNTIYFGEGSWLTVV.